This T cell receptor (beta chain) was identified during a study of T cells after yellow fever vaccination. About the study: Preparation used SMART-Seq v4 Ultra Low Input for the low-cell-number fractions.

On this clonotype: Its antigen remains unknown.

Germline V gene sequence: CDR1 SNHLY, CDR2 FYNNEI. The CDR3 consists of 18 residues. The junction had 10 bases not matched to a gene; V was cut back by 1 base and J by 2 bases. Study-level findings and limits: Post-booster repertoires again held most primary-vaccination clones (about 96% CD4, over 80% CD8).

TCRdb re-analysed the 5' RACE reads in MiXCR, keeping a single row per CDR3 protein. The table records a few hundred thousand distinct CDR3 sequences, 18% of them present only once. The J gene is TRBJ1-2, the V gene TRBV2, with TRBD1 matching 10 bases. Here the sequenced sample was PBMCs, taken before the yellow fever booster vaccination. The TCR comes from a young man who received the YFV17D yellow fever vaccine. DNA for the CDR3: TGTGCCAGCAGTGAAGATCCAACCGGGACAGGGGAGAACTATGGCTACACCTTC. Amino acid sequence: CASSEDPTGTGENYGYTF.